Following are 15 T cell receptor beta chains from one sample sequenced in a study of chemoradiotherapy in HPV16-positive cancers. The method was immunoSEQ multiplex PCR; TCRdb's version includes in-frame clones alone and lacks a portion of them. The table shows almost 4,000 clones, with about 72% occurring only once. This sample comprised tumor tissue, obtained from a patient who underwent chemoradiotherapy. These TCRs come from a human donor with HPV-associated anogenital cancer.

As DNA, the CDR3 is TGTGCCAGCAGCACACAGGGGACCTTCACAGATACGCAGTATTTT. Residues: CASSTQGTFTDTQYF. The chain links TRBV6-5 to TRBJ2-3; 7 bases match TRBD1. This CDR3 is built from 15 residues. Germline CDR1 MNHEY, CDR2 SVGAGI. V lost 6 bases, J lost 2 bases, and 8 bases stayed unmatched.

This clone was counted only a few times. The chain links TRBV5-1 to TRBJ1-1, with a weak D call TRBD1 (5 bases). The germline V gene has CDR1 SGHRS and CDR2 YFSETQ. Trimming removed 4 bases at V and 3 bases at J, with 16 bases between. This CDR3 spans 15 amino acids. CDR3 loop: CASSPGGARDTEAFF. The DNA for the CDR3 is TGCGCCAGCAGCCCTGGCGGGGCCAGGGACACTGAAGCTTTCTTT. The variable domain in full, completed from reference TRBV5-1 and TRBJ1-1, reads KAGVTQTPRYLIKTRGQQVTLSCSPISGHRSVSWYQQTPGQGLQFLFEYFSETQRNKGNFPGRFSGRQFSNSRSEMNVSTLELGDSALYLCASSPGGARDTEAFFGQGTRLTVV.

This clone showed up just a few times. This chain connects TRBV29-1 to TRBJ1-5; D might be TRBD1 (5 bases). V was trimmed by 4 bases and J by 7 bases, leaving 14 bases between them. The CDR3 has 13 residues. The germline CDR1 and CDR2 sequences are SQVTM and ANQGSEA. As DNA, the CDR3 is TGCAGCGTTGTAAAGGGGTTGGGGCAGCCCCAGCATTTT. This translates into CSVVKGLGQPQHF.

The V call is TRBV5-6, the J call TRBJ2-5; a weak D match, TRBD1 (6 bases). The better agreement between TRBJ2-7 and the DNA end casts doubt on the J call. Germline V CDR1 and CDR2: SGHDT, YYEEEE. This CDR3 comprises 15 residues. The CDR3 loop is CASSTDSDSDYEQYF. Here the CDR3 DNA reads TGTGCCAGCAGCACAGACTCGGACAGCGATTACGAGCAGTACTTC.

This clone was seen a few times. V usage is TRBV7-3 and J usage is TRBJ1-1; D remains ambiguous. V lost 1 base to trimming and J lost 0 bases, with 3 bases between them. The length of the CDR3 is 13 residues. Germline CDR1 reads SGHTA; CDR2 reads FQGTGA. This CDR3 reads CASSLRMNTEAFF. CDR3 in DNA: TGTGCCAGCAGCTTAAGGATGAACACTGAAGCTTTCTTT.

This sequence joins TRBV30 and TRBJ2-3, with D unclear. The V end was cut by 2 bases, the J end by 2 bases, with 8 bases between. Per the germline V gene, CDR1 is GTSNPN and CDR2 is SVGIG (reference sequence). The CDR3 has 13 amino acids. CDR3 DNA sequence: TGTGCCTGGAGTCACAGAAACACAGATACGCAGTATTTT. Its translation is CAWSHRNTDTQYF.

The rearrangement uses TRBV27 and TRBJ2-1, with 7 positions matching TRBD2. The CDR3 is 13 residues long. The V gene's germline CDR1 is MNHEY and CDR2 SMNVEV (reference sequence). The V and J ends lost 3 bases and 15 bases, in that order; junction bases with no gene match: 11. Written as DNA, the CDR3 is TGTGCCAGCAGTTTGTTCCTTGGGGGACTATCGTTCTTC. As protein: CASSLFLGGLSFF.

The chain employs TRBV4-2 and TRBJ2-7; D may match TRBD1 or TRBD2 (5 bases each). Trimming shortened V by 1 base and J by 4 bases, and 5 bases separated the two germline ends. CDR1 and CDR2 (germline): LGHNA, YNFKEQ. The CDR3 is 12 residues long. In DNA form, the CDR3 reads TGTGCCAGCAGCCAAGGGGGGTACGAGCAGTACTTC. Translating it yields CASSQGGYEQYF.

This rearrangement joins TRBV10-3 to TRBJ1-4; D is uncertain. V dropped 0 bases and J dropped 1 base, with 0 bases sitting between them. Germline V gene sequence: CDR1 ENHRY, CDR2 SYGVKD. The CDR3 is 13 residues long. CDR3 amino acids: CAISESTNEKLFF. CDR3 bases: TGTGCCATCAGTGAGTCAACTAATGAAAAACTGTTTTTT.

The rearrangement uses TRBV12-5 and TRBJ2-7; D is undetermined. Per germline, CDR1 LGHNT and CDR2 FRNRAP. This CDR3 comprises 16 residues. V lost 3 bases, J lost 3 bases, and 18 bases lay in between. This CDR3 is CASGLLLGTTLYEQYF. Written as DNA, the CDR3 is TGTGCTAGTGGTTTACTTCTGGGTACTACTCTCTACGAGCAGTACTTC.

This clone is labeled large. V gene TRBV10-3 combines with J gene TRBJ1-1, with D unresolved. V lost 4 bases and J lost 1, with 7 bases in between. This CDR3 has 13 amino acids. From germline, CDR1 is ENHRY and CDR2 SYGVKD. The CDR3 sequence: CAISGNRNTEAFF. As DNA, the CDR3 is TGTGCCATCAGTGGAAACAGGAACACTGAAGCTTTCTTT.

This clone was seen a few times. The chain links TRBV5-1 to TRBJ1-1; D not resolved. Between the trimmed V and J ends, which lost 0 bases and 0 bases, there was a span of 6 bases. CDR1 SGHRS and CDR2 YFSETQ come from the germline V gene. CDR3 length: 14 amino acids. The chain's CDR3 is CASSLDWVNTEAFF. CDR3 nucleotide sequence: TGCGCCAGCAGCTTGGACTGGGTGAACACTGAAGCTTTCTTT.

This clone was seen just once. The rearrangement links TRBV6-5 to TRBJ2-5; 9 positions agree with TRBD1. The V gene end was trimmed by 7 bases and the J gene end by 2 bases; junction bases not matched to a gene: 5. The CDR3 has 14 residues. Germline lookup yields CDR1 MNHEY and CDR2 SVGAGI. For the CDR3, the DNA is TGTGCCAGCACTCGGACAGGGGAACAAGAGACCCAGTACTTC. Its protein product is CASTRTGEQETQYF.

This clone occurred a few times. V gene TRBV5-6 combines with J gene TRBJ1-1; D gene ambiguous. V lost 4 bases and J lost 1, with 8 bases in between. Germline assignment: CDR1 SGHDT and CDR2 YYEEEE. This CDR3 comprises 13 residues. The CDR3 region has the DNA TGTGCCAGCAGCGTCGAAGAGAACACTGAAGCTTTCTTT. This translates into CASSVEENTEAFF. Using reference TRBV5-6 and TRBJ1-1 for the parts outside the CDR3, the full variable domain is DAGVTQSPTHLIKTRGQQVTLRCSPKSGHDTVSWYQQALGQGPQFIFQYYEEEERQRGNFPDRFSGHQFPNYSSELNVNALLLGDSALYLCASSVEENTEAFFGQGTRLTVV.

This chain joins TRBV30 and TRBJ1-2; a weak D match, TRBD1 (6 bases). Germline lookup yields CDR1 GTSNPN and CDR2 SVGIG (reference sequence). V gave up 7 bases and J gave up 8 bases, with 26 bases separating them. The CDR3 has 15 residues. CDR3: CASQRGTPQGQGYTF. DNA of the CDR3: TGTGCCTCCCAACGGGGGACACCCCAAGGACAGGGCTACACCTTC.